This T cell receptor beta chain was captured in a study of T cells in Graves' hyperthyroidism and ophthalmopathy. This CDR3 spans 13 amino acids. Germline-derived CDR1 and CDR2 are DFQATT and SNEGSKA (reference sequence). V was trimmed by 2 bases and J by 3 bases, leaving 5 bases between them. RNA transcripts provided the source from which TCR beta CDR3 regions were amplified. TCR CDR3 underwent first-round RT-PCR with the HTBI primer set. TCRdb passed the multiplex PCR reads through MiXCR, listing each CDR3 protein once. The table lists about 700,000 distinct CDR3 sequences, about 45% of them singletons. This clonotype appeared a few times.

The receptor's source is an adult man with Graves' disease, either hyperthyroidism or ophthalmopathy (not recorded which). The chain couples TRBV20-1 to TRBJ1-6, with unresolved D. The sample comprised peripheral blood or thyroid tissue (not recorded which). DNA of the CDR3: TGCAGTGCTAGACAGAACTATAATTCACCCCTCCACTTT. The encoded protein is CSARQNYNSPLHF.